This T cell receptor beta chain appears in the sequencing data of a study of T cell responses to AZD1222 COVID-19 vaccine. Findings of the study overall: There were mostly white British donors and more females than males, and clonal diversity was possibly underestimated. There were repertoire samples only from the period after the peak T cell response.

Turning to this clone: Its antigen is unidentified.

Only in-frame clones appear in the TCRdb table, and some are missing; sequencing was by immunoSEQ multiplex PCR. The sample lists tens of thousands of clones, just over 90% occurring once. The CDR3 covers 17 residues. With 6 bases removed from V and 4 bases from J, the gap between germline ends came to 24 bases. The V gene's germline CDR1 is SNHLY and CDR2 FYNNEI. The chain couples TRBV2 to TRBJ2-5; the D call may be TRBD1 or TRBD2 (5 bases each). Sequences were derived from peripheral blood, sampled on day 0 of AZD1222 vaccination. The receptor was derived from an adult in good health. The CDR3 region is CASRNGDGPGWTETQYF. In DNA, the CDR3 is TGTGCCAGCAGAAACGGGGACGGCCCAGGGTGGACAGAGACCCAGTACTTC. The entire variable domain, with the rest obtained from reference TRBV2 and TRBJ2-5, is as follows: EPEVTQTPSHQVTQMGQEVILRCVPISNHLYFYWYRQILGQKVEFLVSFYNNEISEKSEIFDDQFSVERPDGSNFTLKIRSTKLEDSAMYFCASRNGDGPGWTETQYFGPGTRLLVL.